Below are 14 T cell receptor beta chains sequenced from a single sample in a study of OX40 agonist ivuxolimab in advanced cancers. Only in-frame clones appear in the TCRdb table, and some are missing; sequencing was by immunoSEQ multiplex PCR. The profile covers about 41,000 clones, with around 81% appearing a single time and less than 45% taken by the ten largest. The source material was CD4+ or CD8+ T cells sorted from blood, sampled in a trial of the OX40 agonist ivuxolimab. These receptors were collected from an adult with an advanced solid tumor such as melanoma, head and neck, liver or kidney cancer.

This chain joins TRBV4-1 and TRBJ1-1, with 7 bases matching TRBD1. J gave up 4 bases and V 0 bases, and 11 bases lay outside the gene matches. CDR1 and CDR2 from the germline V gene are MGHRA and YSYEKL. The CDR3 contains 17 residues. The CDR3: CASSQDPPGGVLTEAFF. Here the CDR3 DNA reads TGCGCCAGCAGCCAAGATCCCCCAGGGGGGGTTCTCACTGAAGCTTTCTTT.

J is TRBJ2-1 and V is TRBV7-9; D remains ambiguous. The CDR3 has 13 residues. V lost 8 bases and J 0 bases, leaving 8 bases between the germline ends. Germline-derived CDR1 and CDR2 are SEHNR and FQNEAQ (reference sequence). The CDR3 reads CASRISSYNEQFF. The CDR3 DNA reads TGTGCCAGCCGAATTAGCTCCTACAATGAGCAGTTCTTC.

J is TRBJ1-2 and V is TRBV10-3; possible D gene TRBD1, 5 bases. The CDR3 runs to 15 residues. Germline V gene sequence: CDR1 ENHRY, CDR2 SYGVKD. Trimming stripped 0 bases from V and 4 bases from J, with 12 bases between. For the CDR3, the DNA is TGTGCCATCAGTGAGTCGCTCGACAGCCCCTATGGCTACACCTTC. This gives the protein CAISESLDSPYGYTF.

This clone was detected only once. The chain couples TRBV27 to TRBJ2-7; 9 bases fit TRBD1. The germline CDR1 and CDR2 sequences are MNHEY and SMNVEV (reference sequence). This CDR3 is 17 amino acids long. The trim removed 6 bases at V and 1 base at J, leaving 13 bases unmatched. This chain's CDR3 is CASRHTYPGQGSYEQYF. In DNA form, the CDR3 reads TGTGCCAGCAGACACACATATCCGGGACAGGGATCCTACGAGCAGTACTTC.

This clone was seen just once. The gene calls are TRBV11-2 and TRBJ1-2; D is uncertain. V was clipped by 4 bases and J by 8 bases, with 14 bases between them. From germline, CDR1 is SGHAT and CDR2 FQNNGV. The CDR3 is 13 residues long. CDR3 sequence reads: CASSSAPGPGYTF. DNA for the CDR3: TGTGCCAGCAGCTCCGCACCAGGCCCCGGCTACACCTTC.

The gene calls are TRBV2 and TRBJ1-1, with no clear D. The V end was cut by 7 bases, the J end by 1 base, with 7 bases between. The CDR3 is made up of 12 amino acids. CDR1 is SNHLY and CDR2 is FYNNEI in the germline V gene. In DNA, the CDR3 is TGTGCCAGCACCTGGGAGAACACTGAAGCTTTCTTT. This sequence encodes CASTWENTEAFF. Based on the CDR3 plus reference TRBV2 and TRBJ1-1, the full variable domain is EPEVTQTPSHQVTQMGQEVILRCVPISNHLYFYWYRQILGQKVEFLVSFYNNEISEKSEIFDDQFSVERPDGSNFTLKIRSTKLEDSAMYFCASTWENTEAFFGQGTRLTVV.

The J gene is TRBJ2-7, the V gene TRBV9; 9 positions match TRBD2. Per the germline V gene, CDR1 is SGDLS and CDR2 is YYNGEE. The CDR3 extends over 16 amino acids. V shed 0 bases and J 2 bases; nucleotides not matched to a gene: 6. CDR3 bases: TGTGCCAGCAGCGTAGGGTCTAGCGGGGCTCCCTACGAGCAGTACTTC. Translating gives CASSVGSSGAPYEQYF.

V and J are TRBV7-9 and TRBJ2-7; no firm D call. The germline CDR1 and CDR2 sequences are SEHNR and FQNEAQ (reference sequence). This CDR3 is 10 amino acids long. V was trimmed by 8 bases and J by 7 bases, leaving 9 bases between them. CDR3 nucleotide sequence: TGTGCCAGCGCCCAGGAGGAGCAGTACTTC. Protein product: CASAQEEQYF.

The gene calls are TRBV28 and TRBJ1-2, with D perhaps matching TRBD1 (6 bases). This CDR3 comprises 13 residues. V lost 4 bases and J 1 base, leaving 7 bases between the germline ends. Per germline, CDR1 MDHEN and CDR2 SYDVKM. DNA of the CDR3: TGTGCCAGCAGTTCAGGGGTTAACTATGGCTACACCTTC. It translates to CASSSGVNYGYTF.

The rearrangement links TRBV5-6 to TRBJ1-2; D is possibly TRBD1 (5 bases). The CDR3 consists of 13 residues. The V end was cut by 3 bases, the J end by 8 bases, with 14 bases between. The germline V gene has CDR1 SGHDT and CDR2 YYEEEE. CDR3 sequence: CASSYQIRGGYTF. The CDR3 nucleotides read TGTGCCAGCAGCTACCAAATTCGGGGCGGCTACACCTTC.

The chain has TRBV18 and TRBJ2-7, with D hard to call. Between the trimmed V and J ends, which lost 4 bases and 0 bases, there was a span of 13 bases. The CDR3 covers 15 residues. Looked up from germline, CDR1 is KGHSH and CDR2 is LQKENI. CDR3 DNA: TGTGCCAGCTCACAAGGTTCGGAGAGCTCCTACGAGCAGTACTTC. Its translation: CASSQGSESSYEQYF.

The chain uses TRBV11-2 and TRBJ2-3; 10 bases are shared with TRBD2. The length of the CDR3 is 17 residues. Germline-derived CDR1 and CDR2 are SGHAT and FQNNGV. After removal of 0 bases from V and 7 bases from J, the junction contained 10 bases not matched to a gene. The CDR3, as DNA: TGTGCCAGCAGCTTAGATCTGAGTACTAGCGGGGTGTATACGCAGTATTTT. Its translation is CASSLDLSTSGVYTQYF.

The V gene is TRBV6-1, the J gene TRBJ1-6; D might be TRBD1 (6 bases). Germline V gene lookup returns CDR1 MNHNS and CDR2 SASEGT. V dropped 7 bases and J dropped 4 bases, with 14 bases sitting between them. The CDR3 is made up of 15 amino acids. CDR3 in DNA: TGTGCCAGCACCCAAGGGGGGTCTTATAATTCACCCCTCCACTTT. Its translation: CASTQGGSYNSPLHF.

The chain combines TRBV7-3 with TRBJ2-3; 7 bases agree with TRBD1. Per germline, CDR1 SGHTA and CDR2 FQGTGA. This CDR3 contains 15 residues. The J segment lost 3 bases and the V segment lost 1 base, leaving 4 bases of the junction unmatched. The CDR3 DNA sequence: TGTGCCAGCAGCTTAAGACAGGGAATGACAGATACGCAGTATTTT. Translation: CASSLRQGMTDTQYF.